This T cell receptor beta chain derives from a study of T cell responses to AZD1222 COVID-19 vaccine. Some clones are missing from TCRdb's copy, which holds only in-frame ones; the method was immunoSEQ multiplex PCR. Of roughly 130,000 clones in the sample, 75% to 90% were seen once. CDR1 is LGHDT, CDR2 YNNKEL, per germline (reference sequence). The CDR3 extends over 15 amino acids. J lost 3 bases, V lost 8 bases, and 5 bases had no gene match. This clonotype was obtained from an adult in good health. The sequenced sample was peripheral blood, obtained on day 0 of AZD1222 vaccination. The chain joins TRBV3-1 (or the pseudogene TRBV3-2) to TRBJ2-3; TRBD2 aligns across 13 bases. In DNA form, the CDR3 reads TGTGCCAGCGGCCCGGGACTAGCGGGAACAGATACGCAGTATTTT. Its translation: CASGPGLAGTDTQYF.